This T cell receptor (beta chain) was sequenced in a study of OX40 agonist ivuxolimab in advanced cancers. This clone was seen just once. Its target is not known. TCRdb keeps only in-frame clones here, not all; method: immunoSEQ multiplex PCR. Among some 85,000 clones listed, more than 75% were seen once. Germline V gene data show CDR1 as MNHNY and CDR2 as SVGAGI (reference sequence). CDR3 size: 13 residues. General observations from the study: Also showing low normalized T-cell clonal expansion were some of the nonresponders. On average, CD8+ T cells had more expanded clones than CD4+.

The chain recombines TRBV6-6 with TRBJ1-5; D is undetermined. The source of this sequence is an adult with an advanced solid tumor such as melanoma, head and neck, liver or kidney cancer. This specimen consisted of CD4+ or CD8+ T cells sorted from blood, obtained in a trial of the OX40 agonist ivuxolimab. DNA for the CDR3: TGTGGGACCGGGTCACTTAGCAATCAGCCCCAGCATTTT. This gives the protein CGTGSLSNQPQHF.